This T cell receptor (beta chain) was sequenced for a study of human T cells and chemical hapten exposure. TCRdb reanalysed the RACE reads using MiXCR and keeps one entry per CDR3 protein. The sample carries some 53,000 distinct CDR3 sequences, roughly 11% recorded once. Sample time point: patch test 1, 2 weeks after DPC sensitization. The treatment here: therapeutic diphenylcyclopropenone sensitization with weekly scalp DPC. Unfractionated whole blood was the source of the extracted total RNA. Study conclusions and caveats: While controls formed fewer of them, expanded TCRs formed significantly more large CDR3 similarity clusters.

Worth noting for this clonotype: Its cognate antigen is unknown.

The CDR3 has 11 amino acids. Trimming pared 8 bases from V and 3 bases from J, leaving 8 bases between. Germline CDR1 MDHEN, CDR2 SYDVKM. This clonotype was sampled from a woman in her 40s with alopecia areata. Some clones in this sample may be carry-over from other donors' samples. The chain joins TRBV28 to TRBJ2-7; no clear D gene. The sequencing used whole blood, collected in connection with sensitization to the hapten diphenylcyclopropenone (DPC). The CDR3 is CASGVLYEQYF. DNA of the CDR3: TGTGCCAGCGGGGTTCTCTACGAGCAGTACTTC.